The clone carrying this TCR beta chain was counted only a few times. No antigen is known for it. This CDR3 is built from 15 residues. From germline, CDR1 is MNHNS and CDR2 SASEGT. Trimming took off 6 bases at V and 3 bases at J, with 16 bases between the two ends. These data are taken from a study of identical twins. Overall study findings and caveats: Modeled out-of-frame TCR alpha sharing in monozygotic twins fell below observed levels. Within cord blood, abundant beta clonotypes carried fewer insertions, but memory repertoires showed no such trend.

In TCRdb, the 5' RACE reads were re-called with MiXCR into one record per CDR3 protein. The sample holds 220,000 or so distinct CDR3 sequences, approximately 7% seen once. This sample was shared with a second study, whose subject was yellow fever vaccine responses in identical twins. From that report: Reportedly, twins' vaccine T cell responses looked partly convergent and partly personalized.

This sequence was found in a woman under 30 in good health. The sample was memory (CD45RO+) T cells sorted from blood. V and J are TRBV6-1 and TRBJ2-3; D might be TRBD2 (6 bases). The CDR3: CASSWTPGTTDTQYF. The CDR3 DNA reads TGTGCCAGCAGCTGGACACCCGGGACTACAGATACGCAGTATTTT.